This T cell receptor beta chain comes out of a study of cytomegalovirus exposure and HLA in healthy donors. This CDR3 is 15 amino acids long. V lost 0 bases and J 7 bases, leaving 16 bases between the germline ends. CDR1 and CDR2 (germline): SGHRS, YFSETQ. PCR was performed using 60 Vbeta and 13 Jbeta primers. The assay was immunoSEQ multiplex PCR, and TCRdb's table has in-frame clones only and misses some. The data contain roughly 100,000 clones, 75% to 90% of them singletons. Concerning this clone: Antigen specificity is unknown.

Study conclusions and caveats: One cluster of highly shared sequence variants probably arose as a sequencing artifact. What a later analysis reportedly showed was that an Asian-associated ancestry cluster had fewer N-insertions than the 666-donor mean. Later on, an analysis tied approximately 15,000 TCR beta sequences to HLA alleles at 0.05 false discovery rate. Earlier analysis yielded a pattern in which most TCR beta V segments were productive about 90% or about 30% of the time.

The V and J genes are TRBV5-1 and TRBJ1-2, with D possibly being TRBD1 (5 bases). Specimen: PBMCs. This TCR came from a man aged 40-49 years in good health and CMV-seronegative. This chain's CDR3 is CASSLEGRAQGGYTF. Here the CDR3 DNA reads TGCGCCAGCAGCTTGGAAGGCAGGGCCCAGGGTGGCTACACCTTC.